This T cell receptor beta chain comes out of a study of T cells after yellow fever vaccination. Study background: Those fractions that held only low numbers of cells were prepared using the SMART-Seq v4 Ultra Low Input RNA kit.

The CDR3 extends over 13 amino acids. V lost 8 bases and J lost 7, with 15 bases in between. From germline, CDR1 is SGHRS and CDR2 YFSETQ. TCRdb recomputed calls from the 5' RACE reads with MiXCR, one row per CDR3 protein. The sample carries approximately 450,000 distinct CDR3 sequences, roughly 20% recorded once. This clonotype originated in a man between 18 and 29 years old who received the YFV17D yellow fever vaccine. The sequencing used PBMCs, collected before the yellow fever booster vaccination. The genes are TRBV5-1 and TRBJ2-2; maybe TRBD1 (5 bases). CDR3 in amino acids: CASKTVGSGELFF. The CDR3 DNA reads TGCGCCAGTAAGACAGTGGGCAGCGGGGAGCTGTTTTTT.